Listed below are T cell receptor beta chains from one sample, sequenced in a study of HIV-infected patients and healthy controls. TCRdb reprocessed the 5' RACE reads via MiXCR and lists one record per CDR3 protein. The data contain 15,000 to 20,000 distinct CDR3 sequences, approximately 18% of them singletons. Sequencing used CD8+ T cells from blood. The receptors originated from a human donor in good health. Both conserved end residues are part of each CDR3. A D gene is named only where the DNA matches it firmly. For some rows the clone size is stated as once, few or many, or as a class when expanded; others skip it.

>TRBJ2-7|-|14|-|TRBV20-1
TGCAGTGCTAGACTGGACTTCCCAGGAGGGGAGCAGTACTTC
CSARLDFPGGEQYF
>TRBJ1-1|-|16|few|TRBV6-5
TGTGCCAGCAGTTGGGGAGGGGGGAAAATGAACACTGAAGCTTTCTTT
CASSWGGGKMNTEAFF
>TRBJ2-7|-|15|-|TRBV20-1
TGCAGTGCTAGAGATCGAGACAGACCGCTCTACGAGCAGTACTTC
CSARDRDRPLYEQYF
>TRBJ2-3|TRBD2|14|-|TRBV12-3/TRBV12-4
TGTGCCAGCAGGTATAGCGGGGGGATAGATACGCAGTATTTT
CASRYSGGIDTQYF
>TRBJ2-3|TRBD2|16|-|TRBV4-1
TGCGCCAGCAGCCTGGGACTACCGAGCGGCGCAGATACGCAGTATTTT
CASSLGLPSGADTQYF
>TRBJ1-5|TRBD1|14|few|TRBV4-1
TGCGCCAGCAGCCAAGTCACAGGGGATCAGCCCCAGCATTTT
CASSQVTGDQPQHF
>TRBJ1-2|-|14|many|TRBV11-2
TGTGCCTTGGGGGAGGGAACATCTAACTATGGCTACACCTTC
CALGEGTSNYGYTF
>TRBJ2-7|-|13|few|TRBV12-3/TRBV12-4
TGTGCCAGCAGTTTAGCCGGGGGCAGCCTTATCCACTTC
CASSLAGGSLIHF
>TRBJ1-2|-|14|large|TRBV6-1
TGTGCCAGCAGTGAAGTGGTGTCTAACTATGGCTACACCTTC
CASSEVVSNYGYTF
>TRBJ1-1|-|15|-|TRBV20-1
TGCAGTGCTAGAGCTCGTGTGTACCGCCAGAATGAAGCTTTCTTT
CSARARVYRQNEAFF
>TRBJ2-1|-|14|-|TRBV6-5
TGTGCCAGCAGTTACTCGCCCCAGGGTAATGAGCAGTTCTTC
CASSYSPQGNEQFF
>TRBJ1-1|-|16|-|TRBV19
TGTGCCAGTATGGACTCCCTCGGGGCGATGAACACTGAAGCTTTCTTT
CASMDSLGAMNTEAFF
>TRBJ2-3|-|16|-|TRBV10-3
TGTGCCATCAGTCCATTTGAGGGAGTCGAAACAGATACGCAGTATTTT
CAISPFEGVETDTQYF
>TRBJ1-2|-|18|many|TRBV14
TGTGCCAGCAGCCAAGATTTGCAGGGACCATTCATGAACTATGGCTACACCTTC
CASSQDLQGPFMNYGYTF
>TRBJ1-2|-|16|-|TRBV7-2
TGTGCCAGCAGCTTAGAGTTCCGGGTTGCTAACTATGGCTACACCTTC
CASSLEFRVANYGYTF
>TRBJ1-6|TRBD1|14|-|TRBV27
TGTGCCAGCAGTCCCGGGACAGGGATTACACCCCTCCACTTT
CASSPGTGITPLHF
>TRBJ2-1|TRBD2|15|few|TRBV25-1
TGTGCCAGCAGTGAATATAGGGCGGGAGCCAATGAGCAGTTCTTC
CASSEYRAGANEQFF
>TRBJ1-5|-|14|few|TRBV9
TGTGCCAGCAGCGTAGCAGGGGATAATCAGCCCCAGCATTTT
CASSVAGDNQPQHF
>TRBJ2-1|TRBD2|16|many|TRBV6-4
TGTGCCAGCAGTGACGGCGAACTAGCGGGATCCAATGAGCAGTTCTTC
CASSDGELAGSNEQFF
>TRBJ1-2|-|15|few|TRBV27
TGTGCCAGCAGTTTAAGTAGGACAGCCTTGAATGGCTACACCTTC
CASSLSRTALNGYTF
>TRBJ2-1|-|13|-|TRBV7-3
TGTGCCAGCAGTAACGGGCCTTACAATGAGCAGTTCTTC
CASSNGPYNEQFF
>TRBJ2-5|-|14|many|TRBV11-2
TGTGCCAGCAGCGGAGGGACAGCCCAAGAGACCCAGTACTTC
CASSGGTAQETQYF
>TRBJ2-7|-|13|few|TRBV5-6
TGTGCCAGCAGCTTGGGTCCAGGGTCCGAGCAGTACTTC
CASSLGPGSEQYF
>TRBJ1-1|-|12|-|TRBV7-9
TGTGCCAGCAGCTCTACTAACACTGAAGCTTTCTTT
CASSSTNTEAFF
>TRBJ2-4|-|17|once|TRBV7-9
TGTGCCAGCAGCTTAGTCTTAGGAGAGCTAGCCAAAAACATTCAGTACTTC
CASSLVLGELAKNIQYF
>TRBJ2-2|-|16|-|TRBV3-1
TGTGCCAGCAGCCAAGATTCTAGCGAGCTTACCGGGGAGCTGTTTTTT
CASSQDSSELTGELFF
>TRBJ1-1|-|11|-|TRBV20-1
TGCAGTGCTAACCCCGGCACTGAAGCTTTCTTT
CSANPGTEAFF
>TRBJ1-2|-|11|-|TRBV11-2
TGTGCCAGCAGCTTAGTATCGGAGGACACCTTC
CASSLVSEDTF